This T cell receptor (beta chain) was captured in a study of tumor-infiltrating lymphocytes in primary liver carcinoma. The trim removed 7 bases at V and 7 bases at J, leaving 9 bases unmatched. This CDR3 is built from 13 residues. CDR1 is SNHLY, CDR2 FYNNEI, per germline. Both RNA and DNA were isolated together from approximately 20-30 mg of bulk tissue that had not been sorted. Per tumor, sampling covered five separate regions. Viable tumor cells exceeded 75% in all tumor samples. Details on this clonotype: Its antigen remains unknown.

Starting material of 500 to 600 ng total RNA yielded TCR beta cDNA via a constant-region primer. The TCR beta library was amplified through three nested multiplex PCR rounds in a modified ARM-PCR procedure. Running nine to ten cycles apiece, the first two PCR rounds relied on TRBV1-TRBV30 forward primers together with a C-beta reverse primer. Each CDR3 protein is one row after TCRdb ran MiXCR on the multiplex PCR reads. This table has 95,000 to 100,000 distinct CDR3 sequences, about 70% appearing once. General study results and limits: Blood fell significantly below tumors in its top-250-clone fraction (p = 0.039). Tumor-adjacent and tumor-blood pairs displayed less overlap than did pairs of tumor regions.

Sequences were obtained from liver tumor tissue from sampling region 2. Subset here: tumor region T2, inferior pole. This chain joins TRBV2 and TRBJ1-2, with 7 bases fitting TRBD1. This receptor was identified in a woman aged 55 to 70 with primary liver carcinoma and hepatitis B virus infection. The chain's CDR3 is CASNGQASGGYTF. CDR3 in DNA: TGTGCCAGCAACGGACAGGCGTCGGGTGGCTACACCTTC.